This TCR beta chain was identified during a study of blood T cell repertoires in COVID-19. The protocol was immunoSEQ multiplex PCR, while the TCRdb copy is restricted to in-frame clones and leaves out a portion. The table includes roughly 110,000 clones, about nine tenths detected once. V shed 4 bases, J shed 5 bases, and the junction held 5 bases outside the gene matches. Germline values: CDR1 KGHDR, CDR2 SFDVKD. The CDR3 spans 16 residues. The V gene is TRBV24-1, the J gene TRBJ2-1; TRBD2 matches 12 bases. Sequenced input: peripheral blood. This receptor was identified in a woman aged 25 to 39 with acute or convalescent COVID-19. CDR3 protein: CATSEPGLAGNNEQFF. The CDR3 DNA reads TGTGCCACCAGTGAGCCGGGACTAGCGGGCAACAATGAGCAGTTCTTC.